Sequencing of this T cell receptor beta chain was carried out in a study of T-cell memory formation after mild COVID-19. Points on this clonotype: No antigen is known for it.

The study's findings and limits: The CD4+ clones that contracted clustered mainly within CM and EM, and the CD8+ clones concentrated in EMRA.

With constant-segment primers, 5'RACE yielded cDNA libraries of TCR alpha and TCR beta that carried sample barcodes and UMIs. TCRdb re-analysed the 5' RACE reads in MiXCR, keeping a single row per CDR3 protein. The sample yields fewer than 450,000 distinct CDR3 sequences, 20% to 30% seen once. The CDR3 spans 12 residues. The V and J ends lost 6 bases and 7 bases respectively, with 12 bases between them. The receptor comes from an adult woman who had mild COVID-19 (a few samples of this study predate the infection). Cell type and time point are not known. The gene calls are TRBV12-3 or TRBV12-4 and TRBJ1-1; D is unclear. Source material: PBMCs or a T cell subset sorted from them (not recorded which). The CDR3 loop is CASSSDGDEAFF. The CDR3 bases are TGTGCCAGCAGCAGCGACGGTGATGAAGCTTTCTTT.